The T cell receptor (beta chain) under discussion was sequenced for a study of shared clonotypes between healthy human individuals. Study at large: The study drew on a couple of women and a few men aged 18 to 49 as donors.

After removal of 2 bases from V and 2 bases from J, the junction contained 4 bases not matched to a gene. CDR1 and CDR2 from the germline V gene are MNHEY and SMNVEV (reference sequence). The CDR3 covers 15 residues. On this clone itself: What it recognizes is unknown. Other DNA sequences within the sample encode an identical CDR3.

CD8 cells classed as naive were CD45RO-negative and positively selected for CCR7, excluding terminally differentiated effector memory CD45RA+ cells. Whole-study findings and limits: Generation probabilities were higher for clonotypes shared across all four sorted-subset donors than for unshared ones. Among the subsets, naive ones generally showed larger estimated richness than memory ones.

Clones were read by immunoSEQ multiplex PCR, and TCRdb kept only the in-frame ones, dropping some. The sample gives about 1.9 million clones, over 85% of which show up once; over 1.5% is in the top ten. What was sequenced was naive CD8+ T cells from PBMCs. V gene TRBV27 combines with J gene TRBJ2-7; 9 bases agree with TRBD1. The clonotype was recovered from a man between 18 and 29 years old in good health. Some clones in this sample may be carry-over from other donors' samples. The CDR3 DNA reads as TGTGCCAGCAGTTTAGTTGGGACAGGGACCTACGAGCAGTACTTC. This gives the protein CASSLVGTGTYEQYF.